Listed below are T cell receptor beta chains from one sample, sequenced in a study of vaccination effects on CD4 cells after COVID-19. Measured with immunoSEQ multiplex PCR; TCRdb has only the in-frame clones, and not every one. The sample gives around 32,000 clones, around 70% of which show up once; 9.5% to 15% is in the top ten. Their recognized antigens are unknown. Sequences were derived from CD4+ T cells from PBMCs cultured with HCoV-229E spike peptides, sampled after COVID-19 vaccination. These receptors all come from a human donor who received a COVID-19 vaccine. Both conserved end residues are part of each CDR3. A D gene is named only where the DNA matches it firmly. Clone size is shown for a subset of rows, as once, few, many or a class of expanded clone.

>-|TRBJ2-5|-|TRBV6-1
TGTGCCAGCAGCTCGGAGACCCAGTACTTC
CASSSETQYF
>few|TRBJ2-1|TRBD1|TRBV5-8
TGTGCCAGCAGCTTGGGGGACAGTCCAAGGCAGAATGAGCAGTTCTTC
CASSLGDSPRQNEQFF
>-|TRBJ2-3|-|TRBV5-1
TGCGCCAGCAGCTTGGGGAATTCGGGAACAGATACGCAGTATTTT
CASSLGNSGTDTQYF
>-|TRBJ1-1|TRBD1|TRBV18
TGTGCCAGCTCACCTCCAGGGGACAGGGCTGGGAACACTGAAGCTTTCTTT
CASSPPGDRAGNTEAFF
>-|TRBJ2-1|-|TRBV6-2/TRBV6-3
TGTGCCAGCAGCCGCAACAGGTTCTCCTACAATGAGCAGTTCTTC
CASSRNRFSYNEQFF
>-|TRBJ2-3|-|TRBV7-8
TGTGCCAGCAGCTTAGACCCGCTAGCGAGTAGCACAGATACGCAGTATTTT
CASSLDPLASSTDTQYF
>-|TRBJ1-1|-|TRBV6-5
TGTGCCAGCAGTTACCCGGGACGGCTAGGAGCTTTCTTT
CASSYPGRLGAFF
>-|TRBJ1-1|-|TRBV12-3/TRBV12-4
TGTGCCAGCAGTTTGGACATTAACACTGAAGCTTTCTTT
CASSLDINTEAFF
>-|TRBJ2-1|TRBD1|TRBV27
TGTGCCAGCAGTTTATCCCCTCGGGTTGACAGGGGGCAAAATGAGCAGTTCTTC
CASSLSPRVDRGQNEQFF
>-|TRBJ1-4|-|TRBV4-2
TGTGCCAGCAAGGGGGACCTTGCAACTAATGAAAAACTGTTTTTT
CASKGDLATNEKLFF
>few|TRBJ2-2|-|TRBV3-1/TRBV3-2
TGTGCCAGCAGCCAGGACCAGGGAACCGGGGAGCTGTTTTTT
CASSQDQGTGELFF
>-|TRBJ1-6|TRBD1|TRBV6-4
TGTGCCAGCAGTGAGGGACAGGGTGGGAATTCACCCCTCCACTTT
CASSEGQGGNSPLHF
>-|TRBJ1-1|-|TRBV19
TGTGCCAGTACGAAGGCAAATATGAACACTGAAGCTTTCTTT
CASTKANMNTEAFF
>-|TRBJ2-3|-|TRBV3-1/TRBV3-2
TGTGCCAGCAGCCAAGTTTCCCTCTGGGGGGAGGATGGCACAGATACGCAGTATTTT
CASSQVSLWGEDGTDTQYF
>-|TRBJ2-1|TRBD1|TRBV11-2
TGTGCCAGCAGCTTAGTAAGACAGGGGAACAATGAGCAGTTCTTC
CASSLVRQGNNEQFF
>-|TRBJ1-2|-|TRBV19
TGTGCCATCCGGAGCCCTATACTTGGCTACACCTTC
CAIRSPILGYTF
>few|TRBJ1-6|TRBD1|TRBV2
TGTGCCAGCAGTTTACCAGGGGGGAGTAATTCACCCCTCCACTTT
CASSLPGGSNSPLHF
>-|TRBJ2-2|-|TRBV4-1
TGCGCCAGCAGCCAAGAATCCCTAAACACCGGGGAGCTGTTTTTT
CASSQESLNTGELFF
>-|TRBJ1-5|-|TRBV6-5
TGTGCCAGTAGCTCGGGAAGTGGGAATCAGCCCCAGCATTTT
CASSSGSGNQPQHF
>few|TRBJ1-2|-|TRBV14
TGTGCCAGCAGCCAAGGCTCTCGTTGGCACACTAACTATGGCTACACCTTC
CASSQGSRWHTNYGYTF
>-|TRBJ1-1|-|TRBV18
TGTGCCAGCTCACCGCTCGGGGGCGGGGGTGAAGCTTTCTTT
CASSPLGGGGEAFF
>-|TRBJ1-2|-|TRBV19
TGTGCCAGTAGTATAGATGTCCGAGACGGACTTACATATGGCTACACCTTC
CASSIDVRDGLTYGYTF
>-|TRBJ1-4|TRBD1|TRBV4-1
TGCGCCAGCAGGCTCGACAGGGTAACTAATGAAAAACTGTTTTTT
CASRLDRVTNEKLFF
>-|TRBJ1-1|-|TRBV10-2
TGCGCCAGCAGCAAACCGGGACAAGGAAACACTGAAGCTTTCTTT
CASSKPGQGNTEAFF
>-|TRBJ2-5|TRBD1|TRBV19
TGTGCCAGCGGGACAGGGCGTAGGGGAGAGACCCAGTACTTC
CASGTGRRGETQYF
>-|TRBJ2-7|-|TRBV2
TGTGCCAGCAGTGACGTTGGGAGTCCCGAGCAGTACTTC
CASSDVGSPEQYF
>-|TRBJ1-4|-|TRBV9
TGTGCCAGCAGCGTGGGACCGAGAGGCAGCGAAAAACTGTTTTTT
CASSVGPRGSEKLFF
>few|TRBJ1-2|TRBD1|TRBV9
TGTGCCAGCATCGCCGGGACAGGGGGCTTTGGCTACACCTTC
CASIAGTGGFGYTF
>-|TRBJ2-7|-|TRBV29-1
TGCAGCGCTGTAACCGGGAATTCCTACGAGCAGTACTTC
CSAVTGNSYEQYF
>-|TRBJ2-6|TRBD1|TRBV5-5
TGTGCCAGCAGCTTGGGTGGGACAGTCCCCTGGGCCAACGTCCTGACTTTC
CASSLGGTVPWANVLTF
>-|TRBJ1-2|-|TRBV19
TGTGCCAGTAGTATAGTGGGAGGGGAGACTAACTATGGCTACACCTTC
CASSIVGGETNYGYTF
>-|TRBJ1-2|TRBD1|TRBV19
TGTGCCAGTAGTATTACCCTGGGACAGCGGTATGGCTACACCTTC
CASSITLGQRYGYTF
>-|TRBJ1-1|TRBD1|TRBV29-1
TGCAGCGGTAGGACAGGGGGCGATGAAGCTTTCTTT
CSGRTGGDEAFF
>few|TRBJ2-7|TRBD1|TRBV12-3/TRBV12-4
TGTGCCAGCAGTCGGGACAGGGTAGGAGAGCAGTACTTC
CASSRDRVGEQYF
>-|TRBJ2-4|-|TRBV6-5
TGTGCCAGCAGTTACTCGCCAGGGGAAAGAGACATTCAGTACTTC
CASSYSPGERDIQYF
>-|TRBJ1-2|-|TRBV6-5
TGTGCCAGCAGGTACAGGGCTGGCTACACCTTC
CASRYRAGYTF
>-|TRBJ1-3|-|TRBV21-1
TGTGCCAGCAGCACCCGGGGTGGAGAGAGCTCTGGAAACACCATATATTTT
CASSTRGGESSGNTIYF
>-|TRBJ2-7|TRBD2|TRBV18
TGTGCCAGCCAAGGGACTAGCGGGAACTACGAGCAGTACTTC
CASQGTSGNYEQYF
>once|TRBJ2-7|TRBD1|TRBV5-4
TGTGCCAGCAGCTTGGGACAGGGTGTCTCCTACGAGCAGTACTTC
CASSLGQGVSYEQYF
>few|TRBJ2-4|-|TRBV3-1/TRBV3-2
TGTGCCAGCAGCCAAGAAGGAGCTAGCCGGAGCGAGATCTTC
CASSQEGASRSEIF
>-|TRBJ2-7|TRBD1|TRBV6-5
TGTGCCAGCAGTTACTCCGGACAGGGGGTACCCTACGAGCAGTACTTC
CASSYSGQGVPYEQYF
>few|TRBJ2-1|TRBD2|TRBV25-1
TGTGCCAGCAGTGAAAATGGTAGCGGGAGCGATGAGCAGTTCTTC
CASSENGSGSDEQFF
>-|TRBJ2-1|TRBD2|TRBV24-1
TGTGCCACCAGTGAAAATTCCCCGGGACTAGCGGGGGGGCGGGGTGAGCAGTTCTTC
CATSENSPGLAGGRGEQFF
>-|TRBJ2-3|TRBD2|TRBV5-1
TGCGCCAGCGCCCCGCGGGGGGGCACAGATACGCAGTATTTT
CASAPRGGTDTQYF
>-|TRBJ1-2|-|TRBV10-3
TGTGCCATCAACCAGGACAGAAACTATGGCTACACCTTC
CAINQDRNYGYTF
>-|TRBJ2-6|-|TRBV3-1/TRBV3-2
TGTGCCAGCAGCCAGGAGGGGGCCTCTGGGGCCAACGTCCTGACTTTC
CASSQEGASGANVLTF
>once|TRBJ1-5|-|TRBV6-5
TGTGCCAGCAGTTATGCTTTGGGGATGGGGCAGCCCCAGCATTTT
CASSYALGMGQPQHF
>-|TRBJ2-2|-|TRBV10-3
TGTGCCATCGGGGAAGAGGCCGGGGAGCTGTTTTTT
CAIGEEAGELFF
>once|TRBJ2-3|-|TRBV2
TGTGCCAGCAGTTCTAGCACAGATACGCAGTATTTT
CASSSSTDTQYF
>-|TRBJ2-3|-|TRBV24-1
TGTGCCACCAGTGACCCGGGACCATACACAGATACGCAGTATTTT
CATSDPGPYTDTQYF
>-|TRBJ2-5|TRBD2|TRBV11-2
TGTGCCAGCAGCTTAGGGACTAGCGGACCAGAGACCCAGTACTTC
CASSLGTSGPETQYF
>-|TRBJ2-7|-|TRBV5-4
TGTGCCAGCAGTCCCTGGGGTCGGCCCTCGGCGGCCTACGAGCAGTACTTC
CASSPWGRPSAAYEQYF
>-|TRBJ1-1|-|TRBV10-1
TGCGCCAGCGGAGACTACACTGAAGCTTTCTTT
CASGDYTEAFF
>-|TRBJ1-6|-|TRBV5-1
TGCGCCAGCAGCTTGGGCTCCGGGGGACTACGGGATTCACCCCTCCACTTT
CASSLGSGGLRDSPLHF
>-|TRBJ2-7|-|TRBV2
TGTGCCAGCAGCGTCGTGAGGACCTACGAGCAGTACTTC
CASSVVRTYEQYF
>-|TRBJ2-7|TRBD2|TRBV5-1
TGCGCCAGCAGCCGATACCTCGGGGGGGGCGACGAGCAGTACTTC
CASSRYLGGGDEQYF
>once|TRBJ1-1|TRBD1|TRBV6-5
TGTGCCAGCAGTACAGGGGAGGGCACTGAAGCTTTCTTT
CASSTGEGTEAFF